The text below deals with one T cell receptor beta chain. Its antigen is undetermined. Produced via immunoSEQ multiplex PCR; TCRdb's table is partial and in-frame only. Of roughly 170,000 clones listed, approximately 94% are singletons. With 1 base removed from V and 4 bases from J, the gap between germline ends came to 5 bases. CDR1 MGHRA and CDR2 YSYEKL come from the germline V gene. This CDR3 region has 13 residues. The data originate from a study of T cell responses to AZD1222 COVID-19 vaccine. Findings of the study overall: Reports indicate that nearly half of spike-specific TCRs are directed at unmutated variant regions. White British people made up most donors, females outnumbered males, and clonal diversity was possibly underestimated. After two AZD1222 doses, spike-specific TCR breadth and depth rose versus day 0.

Second-dose groups at about 4 or about 12 weeks were pooled. The specimen was peripheral blood, collected 28 days after the second AZD1222 dose. The clonotype was recovered from an adult who received the AZD1222 COVID-19 vaccine. The rearrangement links TRBV4-1 to TRBJ1-5; D remains unclear. In DNA, the CDR3 is TGCGCCAGCAGCCAAGCCCAGAATCAGCCCCAGCATTTT. Translation gives CASSQAQNQPQHF.